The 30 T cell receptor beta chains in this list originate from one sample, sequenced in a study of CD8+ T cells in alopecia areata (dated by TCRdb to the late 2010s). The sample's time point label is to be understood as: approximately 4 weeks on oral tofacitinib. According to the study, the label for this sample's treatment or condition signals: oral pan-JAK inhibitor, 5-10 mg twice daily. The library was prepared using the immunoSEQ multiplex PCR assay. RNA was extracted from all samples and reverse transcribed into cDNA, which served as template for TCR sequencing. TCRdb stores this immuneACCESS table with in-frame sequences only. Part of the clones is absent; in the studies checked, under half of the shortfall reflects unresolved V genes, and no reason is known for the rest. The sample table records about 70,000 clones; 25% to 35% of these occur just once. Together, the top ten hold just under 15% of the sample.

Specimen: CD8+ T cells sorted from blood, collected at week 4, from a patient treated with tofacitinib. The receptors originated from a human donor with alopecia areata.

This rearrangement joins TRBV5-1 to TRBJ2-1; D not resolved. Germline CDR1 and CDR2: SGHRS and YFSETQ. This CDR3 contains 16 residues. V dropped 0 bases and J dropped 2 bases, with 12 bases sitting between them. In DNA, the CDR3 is TGCGCCAGCAGCTTGGTAGGGCAGGTGGCCTACAATGAGCAGTTCTTC. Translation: CASSLVGQVAYNEQFF. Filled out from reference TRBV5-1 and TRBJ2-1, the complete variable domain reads KAGVTQTPRYLIKTRGQQVTLSCSPISGHRSVSWYQQTPGQGLQFLFEYFSETQRNKGNFPGRFSGRQFSNSRSEMNVSTLELGDSALYLCASSLVGQVAYNEQFFGPGTRLTVL.

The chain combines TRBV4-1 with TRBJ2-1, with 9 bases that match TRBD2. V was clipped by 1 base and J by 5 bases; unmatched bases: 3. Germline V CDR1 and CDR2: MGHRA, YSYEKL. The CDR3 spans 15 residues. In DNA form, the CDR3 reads TGCGCCAGCAGCCAAGGGGGACTAGCAAACAATGAGCAGTTCTTC. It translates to CASSQGGLANNEQFF.

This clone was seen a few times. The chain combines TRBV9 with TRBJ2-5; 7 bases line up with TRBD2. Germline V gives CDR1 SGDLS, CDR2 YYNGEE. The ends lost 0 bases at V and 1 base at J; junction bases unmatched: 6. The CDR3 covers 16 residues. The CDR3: CASSVDGGGPQETQYF. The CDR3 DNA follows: TGTGCCAGCAGCGTAGATGGGGGAGGGCCCCAAGAGACCCAGTACTTC.

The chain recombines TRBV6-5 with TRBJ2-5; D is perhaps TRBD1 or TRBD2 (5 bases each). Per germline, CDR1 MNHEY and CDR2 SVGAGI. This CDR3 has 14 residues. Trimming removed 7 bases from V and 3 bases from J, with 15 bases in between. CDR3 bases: TGTGCCAGCACCCACTGGGACCCAGAAGAGACCCAGTACTTC. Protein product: CASTHWDPEETQYF.

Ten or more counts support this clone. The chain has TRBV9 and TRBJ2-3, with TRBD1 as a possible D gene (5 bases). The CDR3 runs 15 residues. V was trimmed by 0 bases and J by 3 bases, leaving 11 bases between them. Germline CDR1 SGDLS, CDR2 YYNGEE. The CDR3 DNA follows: TGTGCCAGCAGCGTAGGACAGTTCGGAACAGATACGCAGTATTTT. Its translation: CASSVGQFGTDTQYF.

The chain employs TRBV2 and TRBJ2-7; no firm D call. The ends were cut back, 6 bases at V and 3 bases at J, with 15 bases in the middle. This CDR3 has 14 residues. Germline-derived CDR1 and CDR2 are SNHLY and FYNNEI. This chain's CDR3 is CASSPTPQSYEQYF. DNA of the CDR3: TGTGCCAGCAGCCCCACCCCTCAGAGCTACGAGCAGTACTTC.

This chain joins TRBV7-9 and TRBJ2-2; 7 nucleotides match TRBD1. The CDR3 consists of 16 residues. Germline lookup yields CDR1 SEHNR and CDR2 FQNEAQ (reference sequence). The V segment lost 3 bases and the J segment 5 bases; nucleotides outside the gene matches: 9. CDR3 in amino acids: CASSFYRGLKTGELFF. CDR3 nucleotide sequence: TGTGCCAGCAGCTTCTACAGGGGCCTCAAGACCGGGGAGCTGTTTTTT.

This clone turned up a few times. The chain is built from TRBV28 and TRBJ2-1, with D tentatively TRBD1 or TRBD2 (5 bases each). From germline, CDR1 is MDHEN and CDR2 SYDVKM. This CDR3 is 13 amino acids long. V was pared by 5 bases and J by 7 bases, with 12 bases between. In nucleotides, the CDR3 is TGTGCCAGCAGTCTGGGGGTCGGGAATGAGCAGTTCTTC. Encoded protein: CASSLGVGNEQFF.

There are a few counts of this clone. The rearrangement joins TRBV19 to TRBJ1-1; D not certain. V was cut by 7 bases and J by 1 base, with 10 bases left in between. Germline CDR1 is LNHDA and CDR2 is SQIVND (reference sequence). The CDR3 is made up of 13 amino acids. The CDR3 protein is CASKATGNTEAFF. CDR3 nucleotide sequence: TGTGCCAGTAAGGCGACGGGGAACACTGAAGCTTTCTTT.

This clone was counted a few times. The CDR3 here is CASSQRKGGGYTF. CDR3 nucleotides: TGTGCCAGCAGCCAAAGGAAGGGTGGCGGCTACACCTTC. The chain combines TRBV14 with TRBJ1-2, with D unclear. The CDR3 totals 13 residues. Germline-derived CDR1 and CDR2 are SGHDN and FVKESK. Trimming removed 2 bases from V and 8 bases from J, with 12 bases in between.

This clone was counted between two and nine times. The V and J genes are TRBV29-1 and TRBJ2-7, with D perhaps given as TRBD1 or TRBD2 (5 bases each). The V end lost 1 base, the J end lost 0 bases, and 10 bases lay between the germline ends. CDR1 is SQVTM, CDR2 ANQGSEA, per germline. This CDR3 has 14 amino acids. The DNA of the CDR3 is TGCAGCGTTGAAGGCAGGGCGGGCTCCTACGAGCAGTACTTC. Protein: CSVEGRAGSYEQYF.

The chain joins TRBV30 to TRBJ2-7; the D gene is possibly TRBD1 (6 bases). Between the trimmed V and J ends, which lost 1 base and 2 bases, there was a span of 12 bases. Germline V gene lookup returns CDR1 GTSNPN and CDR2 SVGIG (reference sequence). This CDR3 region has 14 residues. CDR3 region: CAWSAWDTPYEQYF. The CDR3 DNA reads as TGTGCCTGGAGTGCGTGGGACACCCCCTACGAGCAGTACTTC.

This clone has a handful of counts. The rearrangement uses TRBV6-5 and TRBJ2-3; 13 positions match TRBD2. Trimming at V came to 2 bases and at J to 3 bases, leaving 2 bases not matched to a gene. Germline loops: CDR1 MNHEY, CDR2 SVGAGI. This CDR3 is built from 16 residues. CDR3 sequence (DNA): TGTGCCAGCAGTTACCAACTAGCGGGAGGGACAGATACGCAGTATTTT. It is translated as CASSYQLAGGTDTQYF.

As DNA, the CDR3 is TGTGCCAGCAGCGTAGTTCCTAGCTCCTACAATGAGCAGTTCTTC. Residues: CASSVVPSSYNEQFF. The chain joins TRBV9 to TRBJ2-1; D not certain. V was trimmed by 0 bases and J by 0 bases, leaving 7 bases between them. Germline V lookup: CDR1 SGDLS, CDR2 YYNGEE. The CDR3 extends over 15 amino acids.

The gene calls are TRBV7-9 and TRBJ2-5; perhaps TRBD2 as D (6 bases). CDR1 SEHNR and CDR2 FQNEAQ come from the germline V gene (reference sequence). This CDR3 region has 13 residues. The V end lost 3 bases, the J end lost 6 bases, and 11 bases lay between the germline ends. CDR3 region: CASSFREDQTQYF. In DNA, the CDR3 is TGTGCCAGCAGCTTCAGGGAGGATCAGACCCAGTACTTC.

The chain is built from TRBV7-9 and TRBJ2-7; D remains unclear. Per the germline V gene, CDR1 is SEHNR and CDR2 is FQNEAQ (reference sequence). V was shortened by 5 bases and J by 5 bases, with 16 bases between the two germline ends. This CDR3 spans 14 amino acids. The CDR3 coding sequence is TGTGCCAGCAGCCGCGTTGAGTCAACTAACGAGCAGTACTTC. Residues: CASSRVESTNEQYF.

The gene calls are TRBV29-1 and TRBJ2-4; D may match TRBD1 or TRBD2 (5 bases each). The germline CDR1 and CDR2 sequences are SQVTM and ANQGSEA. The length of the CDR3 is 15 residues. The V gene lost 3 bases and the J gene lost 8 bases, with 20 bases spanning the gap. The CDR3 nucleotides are TGCAGCGTTGATAAGAGGGGCTCACCAAAGGACATTCAGTACTTC. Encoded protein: CSVDKRGSPKDIQYF.

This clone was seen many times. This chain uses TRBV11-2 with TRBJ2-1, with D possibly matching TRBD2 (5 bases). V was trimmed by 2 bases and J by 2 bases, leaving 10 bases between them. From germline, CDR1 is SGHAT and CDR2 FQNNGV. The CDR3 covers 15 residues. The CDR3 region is CASSLFLATYNEQFF. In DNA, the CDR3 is TGTGCCAGCAGCTTATTCCTAGCAACCTACAATGAGCAGTTCTTC.

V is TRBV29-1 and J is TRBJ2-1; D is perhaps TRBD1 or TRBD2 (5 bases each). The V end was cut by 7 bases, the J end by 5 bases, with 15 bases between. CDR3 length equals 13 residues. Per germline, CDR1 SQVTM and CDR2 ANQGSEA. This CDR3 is CSAIGGADNEQFF. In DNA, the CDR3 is TGCAGCGCCATTGGGGGTGCAGACAATGAGCAGTTCTTC.

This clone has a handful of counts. The CDR3 sequence: CASSLGGGVKETQYF. DNA for the CDR3: TGTGCCAGCAGCTTGGGGGGCGGTGTGAAAGAGACCCAGTACTTC. The chain employs TRBV7-9 and TRBJ2-5; perhaps D is TRBD1 or TRBD2 (6 bases each). CDR1 and CDR2 from the germline V gene are SEHNR and FQNEAQ (reference sequence). The CDR3 sequence is 15 residues long. The V end was cut by 3 bases, the J end by 3 bases, with 14 bases between.

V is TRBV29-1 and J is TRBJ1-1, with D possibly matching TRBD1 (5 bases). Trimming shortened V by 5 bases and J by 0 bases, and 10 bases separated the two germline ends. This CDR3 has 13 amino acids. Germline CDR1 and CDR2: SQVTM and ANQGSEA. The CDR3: CSVQTGLNTEAFF. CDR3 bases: TGCAGCGTTCAAACAGGTTTGAACACTGAAGCTTTCTTT.

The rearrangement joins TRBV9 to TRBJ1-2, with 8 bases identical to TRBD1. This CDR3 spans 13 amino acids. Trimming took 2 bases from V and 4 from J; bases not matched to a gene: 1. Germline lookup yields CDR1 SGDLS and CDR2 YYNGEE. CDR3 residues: CASSVDRGYGYTF. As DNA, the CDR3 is TGTGCCAGCAGCGTTGACAGGGGCTATGGCTACACCTTC.

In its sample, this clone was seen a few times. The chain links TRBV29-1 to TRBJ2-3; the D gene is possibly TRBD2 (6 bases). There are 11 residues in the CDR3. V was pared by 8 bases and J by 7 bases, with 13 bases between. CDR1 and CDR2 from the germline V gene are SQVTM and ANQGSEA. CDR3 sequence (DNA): TGCAGCACCTTCGCGGGATATACGCAGTATTTT. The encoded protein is CSTFAGYTQYF.

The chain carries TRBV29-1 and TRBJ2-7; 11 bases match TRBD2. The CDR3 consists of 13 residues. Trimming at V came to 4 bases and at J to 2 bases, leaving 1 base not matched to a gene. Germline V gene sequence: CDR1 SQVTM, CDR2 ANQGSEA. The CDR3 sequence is CSVVSGRAYEQYF. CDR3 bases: TGCAGCGTTGTTAGCGGGAGGGCCTACGAGCAGTACTTC.

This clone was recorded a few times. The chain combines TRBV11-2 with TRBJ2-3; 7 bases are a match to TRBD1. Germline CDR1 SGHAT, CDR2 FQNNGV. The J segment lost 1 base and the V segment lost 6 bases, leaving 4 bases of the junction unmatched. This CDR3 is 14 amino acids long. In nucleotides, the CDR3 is TGTGCCAGCAGTCGGACAGGAGGCACAGATACGCAGTATTTT. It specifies CASSRTGGTDTQYF.

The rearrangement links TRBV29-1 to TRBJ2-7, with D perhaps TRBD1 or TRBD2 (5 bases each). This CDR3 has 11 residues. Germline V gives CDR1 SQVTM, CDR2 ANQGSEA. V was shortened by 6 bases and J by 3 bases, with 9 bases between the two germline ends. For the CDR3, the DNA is TGCAGCGTGAGGGACGGCTACGAGCAGTACTTC. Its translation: CSVRDGYEQYF.

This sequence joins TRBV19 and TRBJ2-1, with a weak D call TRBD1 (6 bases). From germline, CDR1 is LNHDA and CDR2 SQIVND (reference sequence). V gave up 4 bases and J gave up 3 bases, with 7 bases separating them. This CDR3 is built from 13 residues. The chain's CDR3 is CASSRDNYNEQFF. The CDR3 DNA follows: TGTGCCAGTAGTAGGGACAACTACAATGAGCAGTTCTTC. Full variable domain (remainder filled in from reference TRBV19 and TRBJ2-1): DGGITQSPKYLFRKEGQNVTLSCEQNLNHDAMYWYRQDPGQGLRLIYYSQIVNDFQKGDIAEGYSVSREKKESFPLTVTSAQKNPTAFYLCASSRDNYNEQFFGPGTRLTVL.

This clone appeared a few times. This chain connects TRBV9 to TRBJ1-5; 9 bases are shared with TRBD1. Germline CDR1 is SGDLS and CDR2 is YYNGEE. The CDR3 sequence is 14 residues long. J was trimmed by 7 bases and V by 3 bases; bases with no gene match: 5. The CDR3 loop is CASSAGTGRQPQHF. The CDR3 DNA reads TGTGCCAGCAGCGCTGGGACAGGGAGGCAGCCCCAGCATTTT.

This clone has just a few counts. The chain's CDR3 is CATRIPNTGELFF. For the CDR3, the DNA is TGTGCCACCCGTATACCGAACACCGGGGAGCTGTTTTTT. The genes are TRBV5-4 and TRBJ2-2; no definite D call. Trimming cost V 9 bases and J 0 bases, with 9 bases left between them. The CDR3 runs 13 residues. The V gene's germline CDR1 is SGHNT and CDR2 YYREEE (reference sequence).

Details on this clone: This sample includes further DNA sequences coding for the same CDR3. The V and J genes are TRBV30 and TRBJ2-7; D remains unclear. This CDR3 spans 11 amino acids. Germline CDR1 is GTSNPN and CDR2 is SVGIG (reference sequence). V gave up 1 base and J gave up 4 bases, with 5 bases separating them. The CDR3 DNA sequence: TGTGCCTGGAGTGAAAGTTACGAGCAGTACTTC. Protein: CAWSESYEQYF.